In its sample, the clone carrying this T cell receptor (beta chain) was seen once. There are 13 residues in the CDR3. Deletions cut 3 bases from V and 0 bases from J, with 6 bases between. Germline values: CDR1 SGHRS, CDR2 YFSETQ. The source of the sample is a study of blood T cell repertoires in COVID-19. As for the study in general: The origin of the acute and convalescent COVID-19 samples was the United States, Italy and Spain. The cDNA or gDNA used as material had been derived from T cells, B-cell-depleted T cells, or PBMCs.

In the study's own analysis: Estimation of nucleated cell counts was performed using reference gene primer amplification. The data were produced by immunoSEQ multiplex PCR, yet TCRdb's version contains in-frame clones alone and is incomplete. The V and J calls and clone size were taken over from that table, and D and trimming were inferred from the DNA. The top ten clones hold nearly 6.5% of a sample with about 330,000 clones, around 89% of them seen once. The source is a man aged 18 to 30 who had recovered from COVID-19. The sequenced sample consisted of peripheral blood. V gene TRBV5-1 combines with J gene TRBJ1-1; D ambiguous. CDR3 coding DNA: TGCGCCAGCAGCTACGGGATGAACACTGAAGCTTTCTTT. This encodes CASSYGMNTEAFF.